These 10 T cell receptor beta chains were sequenced from one sample in a study of shared clonotypes between healthy human individuals. Libraries were prepared by immunoSEQ multiplex PCR; TCRdb keeps only in-frame clonotypes and omits some of them. There are 2 million to 2.5 million clones in the sample; 85% to 95% occur only once, and 0.13% lies in the top ten. The sequenced sample consisted of naive CD4+ T cells sorted from blood. The subset denotes: CD45RA+ positively selected. The receptor set was obtained from a man between 18 and 35 years old in good health.

Details on this clone: Distinct nucleotide sequences in the sample also encode this CDR3. CDR3 DNA sequence: TGTGCCAGCTCACCACCGGGTCGAGAGACCCAGTACTTC. Its translation: CASSPPGRETQYF. The chain recombines TRBV18 with TRBJ2-5; D gene unclear. CDR3 size: 13 residues. Germline loops: CDR1 KGHSH, CDR2 LQKENI. The V gene lost 0 bases and the J gene lost 4 bases, with 6 bases spanning the gap.

The rearrangement links TRBV11-1 to TRBJ2-7; either TRBD1 or TRBD2 may supply D (6 bases each). Trimming shortened V by 5 bases and J by 5 bases, and 19 bases separated the two germline ends. CDR1 is SGHAT, CDR2 FQDESV, per germline (reference sequence). CDR3 length: 15 amino acids. CDR3 sequence: CASSPRGEGGHEQYF. The CDR3 coding sequence is TGTGCCAGCAGCCCGCGGGGAGAGGGGGGCCACGAGCAGTACTTC.

As regards this clone: The sample contains more than one DNA sequence encoding this CDR3. The chain combines TRBV19 with TRBJ2-1; TRBD1 matches at 9 bases. V lost 4 bases and J lost 2; bases outside the gene matches: 3. This CDR3 has 15 residues. From germline, CDR1 is LNHDA and CDR2 SQIVND (reference sequence). The CDR3 loop reads CASSTRQGAYNEQFF. In nucleotides, the CDR3 is TGTGCCAGTAGTACTAGACAGGGGGCCTACAATGAGCAGTTCTTC.

The chain recombines TRBV6-6 with TRBJ1-2; D is perhaps TRBD1 (6 bases). This CDR3 contains 14 residues. Trimming removed 7 bases from V and 7 bases from J, with 19 bases in between. The V gene's germline CDR1 is MNHNY and CDR2 SVGAGI (reference sequence). CDR3 coding DNA: TGTGCCAGCACCCAGGAGAGGACAGCGGGTGGCTACACCTTC. Encoded protein: CASTQERTAGGYTF.

The V and J genes are TRBV6-1 and TRBJ2-3; perhaps D is TRBD1 or TRBD2 (6 bases each). V shed 7 bases and J shed 10 bases, with 24 bases lying between them. This CDR3 is built from 15 residues. In germline, CDR1 is MNHNS, CDR2 SASEGT. This chain's CDR3 is CASIPGALLGSPQYF. The DNA for the CDR3 is TGTGCCAGCATTCCGGGGGCCCTTTTGGGTTCCCCGCAGTATTTT.

The chain has TRBV5-6 and TRBJ1-1, with D perhaps matching TRBD1 (5 bases). V shed 2 bases and J shed 0 bases, with 11 bases lying between them. The germline V gene has CDR1 SGHDT and CDR2 YYEEEE. This CDR3 region has 15 residues. The CDR3 DNA reads as TGTGCCAGCAGCTTTTGGGGCCCGATGAACACTGAAGCTTTCTTT. This translates into CASSFWGPMNTEAFF.

The chain uses TRBV5-4 and TRBJ2-7, with 7 bases that match TRBD1. This CDR3 is built from 15 residues. Trimming removed 4 bases from V and 4 bases from J; junction bases left unmatched: 11. CDR1 and CDR2 from the germline V gene are SGHNT and YYREEE (reference sequence). CDR3 residues: CASSRRSTGFYEQYF. The DNA for the CDR3 is TGTGCCAGCAGCCGCCGTTCGACAGGGTTTTACGAGCAGTACTTC. The full variable domain, its missing parts supplied by reference TRBV5-4 and TRBJ2-7, is ETGVTQSPTHLIKTRGQQVTLRCSSQSGHNTVSWYQQALGQGPQFIFQYYREEENGRGNFPPRFSGLQFPNYSSELNVNALELDDSALYLCASSRRSTGFYEQYFGPGTRLTVT.

A word on this clone: The same CDR3 can be traced to other DNA sequences in this sample. The rearrangement joins TRBV7-2 to TRBJ2-5; D is undetermined. The CDR3 sequence is 11 residues long. Trimming cost V 5 bases and J 1 base, with 2 bases left between them. The germline CDR1 and CDR2 sequences are SGHTA and FQGNSA. CDR3 region: CASSRQETQYF. The CDR3 DNA reads TGTGCCAGCAGCCGCCAAGAGACCCAGTACTTC.

The table lists this clone with a count of one. V gene TRBV4-1 combines with J gene TRBJ2-3; TRBD2 matches 10 bases. CDR1 and CDR2 (germline): MGHRA, YSYEKL. This CDR3 spans 19 amino acids. Trimming removed 0 bases from V and 0 bases from J; junction bases left unmatched: 9. The chain's CDR3 is CASSQERLAGALSTDTQYF. CDR3 nucleotides: TGCGCCAGCAGCCAAGAGCGCCTAGCGGGGGCCCTTAGCACAGATACGCAGTATTTT.

The genes are TRBV10-3 and TRBJ2-7; D tentatively reads TRBD1 or TRBD2 (6 bases each). Germline V gene lookup returns CDR1 ENHRY and CDR2 SYGVKD. V lost 4 bases and J lost 3, with 10 bases in between. The CDR3 contains 13 residues. CDR3 bases: TGTGCCATCAGTGGGGGGGCTAACTACGAGCAGTACTTC. Protein product: CAISGGANYEQYF.